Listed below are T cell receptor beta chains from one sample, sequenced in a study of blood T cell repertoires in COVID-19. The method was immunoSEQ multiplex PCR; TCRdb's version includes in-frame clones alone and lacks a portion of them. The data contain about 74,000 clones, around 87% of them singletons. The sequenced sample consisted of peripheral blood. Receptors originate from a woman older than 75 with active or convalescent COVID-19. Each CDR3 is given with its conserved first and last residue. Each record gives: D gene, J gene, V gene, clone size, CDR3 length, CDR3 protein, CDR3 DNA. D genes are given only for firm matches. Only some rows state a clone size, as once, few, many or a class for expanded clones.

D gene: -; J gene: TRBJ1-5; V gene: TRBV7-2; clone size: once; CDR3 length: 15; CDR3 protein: CASSLTSGVNQPQHF; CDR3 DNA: TGTGCCAGCAGCTTAACTTCAGGGGTTAATCAGCCCCAGCATTTT
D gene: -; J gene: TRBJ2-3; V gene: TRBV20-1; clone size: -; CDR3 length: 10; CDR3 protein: CSASLDTQYF; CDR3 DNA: TGCAGTGCTAGCTTAGATACGCAGTATTTT
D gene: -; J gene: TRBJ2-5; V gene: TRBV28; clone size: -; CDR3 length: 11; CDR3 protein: CASSLRETQYF; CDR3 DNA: TGTGCCAGCAGTTTGCGTGAGACCCAGTACTTC
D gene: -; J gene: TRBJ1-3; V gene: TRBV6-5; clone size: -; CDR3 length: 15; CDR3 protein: CASRRGWAAGNTIYF; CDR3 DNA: TGTGCCAGCAGGCGCGGGTGGGCAGCTGGAAACACCATATATTTT
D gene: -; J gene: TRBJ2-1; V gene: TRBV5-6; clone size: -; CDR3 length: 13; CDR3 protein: CASSLGGRNEQFF; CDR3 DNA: TGTGCCAGCAGCCTTGGAGGTCGAAATGAGCAGTTCTTC
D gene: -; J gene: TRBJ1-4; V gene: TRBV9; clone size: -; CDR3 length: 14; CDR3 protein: CASSAYGQYEKLFF; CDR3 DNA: TGTGCCAGCAGCGCCTATGGGCAGTACGAAAAACTGTTTTTT
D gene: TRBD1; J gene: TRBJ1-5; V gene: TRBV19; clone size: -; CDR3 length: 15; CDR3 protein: CASNLDRGLNQPQHF; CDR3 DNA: TGTGCCAGTAACCTTGACAGGGGGCTCAATCAGCCCCAGCATTTT
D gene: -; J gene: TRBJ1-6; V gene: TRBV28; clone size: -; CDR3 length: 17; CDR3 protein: CASSLGGGSRAPGTLHF; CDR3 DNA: TGTGCCAGCAGTTTGGGGGGAGGCTCCAGGGCCCCGGGCACCCTCCACTTT
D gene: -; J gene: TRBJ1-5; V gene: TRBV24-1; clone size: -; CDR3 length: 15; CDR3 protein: CATSDSDSYNQPQHF; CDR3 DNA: TGTGCCACCAGTGATTCGGACAGCTACAATCAGCCCCAGCATTTT
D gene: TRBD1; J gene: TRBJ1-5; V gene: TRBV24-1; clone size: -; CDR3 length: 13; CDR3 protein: CATGQGANQPQHF; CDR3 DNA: TGTGCCACCGGACAGGGGGCGAATCAGCCCCAGCATTTT
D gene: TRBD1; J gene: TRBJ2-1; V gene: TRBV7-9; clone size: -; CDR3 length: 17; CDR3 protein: CASSPGQGSGGRDEQFF; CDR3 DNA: TGTGCCAGCAGCCCAGGACAGGGGTCGGGGGGAAGGGATGAGCAGTTCTTC
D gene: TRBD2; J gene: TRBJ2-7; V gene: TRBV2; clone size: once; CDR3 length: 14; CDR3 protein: CASSEIPLAGIPYF; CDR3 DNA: TGTGCCAGCAGTGAGATCCCACTAGCGGGTATTCCGTACTTC
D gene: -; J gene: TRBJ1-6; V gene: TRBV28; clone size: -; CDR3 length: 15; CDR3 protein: CASRNRDSYNSPLHF; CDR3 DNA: TGTGCCAGCAGGAACAGGGACTCCTATAATTCACCCCTCCACTTT
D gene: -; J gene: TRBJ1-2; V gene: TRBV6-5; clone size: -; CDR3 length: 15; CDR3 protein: CASSYVGASNYGYTF; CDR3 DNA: TGTGCCAGCAGTTACGTGGGGGCGTCTAACTATGGCTACACCTTC
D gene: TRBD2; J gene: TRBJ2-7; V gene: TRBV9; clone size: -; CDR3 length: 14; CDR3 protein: CASSVAGGAREQYF; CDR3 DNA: TGTGCCAGCAGCGTAGCGGGGGGGGCCAGAGAGCAGTACTTC
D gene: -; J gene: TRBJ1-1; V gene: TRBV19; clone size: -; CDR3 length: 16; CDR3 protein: CARGHCPNPTNTEAFF; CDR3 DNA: TGTGCCAGGGGACATTGCCCCAACCCGACCAACACTGAAGCTTTCTTT
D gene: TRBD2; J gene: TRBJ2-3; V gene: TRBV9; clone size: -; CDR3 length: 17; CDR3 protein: CASSAGIGTRLTDTQYF; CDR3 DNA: TGTGCCAGCAGCGCAGGGATTGGGACTAGACTCACAGATACGCAGTATTTT
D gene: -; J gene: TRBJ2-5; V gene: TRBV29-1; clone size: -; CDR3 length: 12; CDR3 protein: CSVLDYPETQYF; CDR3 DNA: TGCAGCGTTCTGGACTACCCGGAGACCCAGTACTTC
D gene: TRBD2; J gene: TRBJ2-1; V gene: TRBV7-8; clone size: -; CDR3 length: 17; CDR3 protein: CASSLVFLAGAGNEQFF; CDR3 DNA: TGTGCCAGCAGCTTAGTTTTTTTAGCGGGGGCCGGGAATGAGCAGTTCTTC
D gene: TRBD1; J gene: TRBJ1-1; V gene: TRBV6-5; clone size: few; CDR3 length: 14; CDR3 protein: CASSFPGGGTEAFF; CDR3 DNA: TGTGCCAGCAGTTTTCCAGGGGGCGGCACTGAAGCTTTCTTT
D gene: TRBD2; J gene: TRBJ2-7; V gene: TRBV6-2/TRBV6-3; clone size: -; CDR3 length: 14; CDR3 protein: CASSSPSGSYEQYF; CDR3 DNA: TGTGCCAGCAGTTCCCCTAGCGGTTCCTACGAGCAGTACTTC
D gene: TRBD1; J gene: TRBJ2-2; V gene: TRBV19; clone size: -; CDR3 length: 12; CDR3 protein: CASQGASGELFF; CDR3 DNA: TGTGCCAGTCAGGGGGCTTCCGGGGAGCTGTTTTTT
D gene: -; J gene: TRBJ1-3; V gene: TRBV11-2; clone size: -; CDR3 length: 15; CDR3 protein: CASSDSPGEGNTIYF; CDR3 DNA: TGTGCCAGCAGCGACTCGCCAGGGGAGGGAAACACCATATATTTT
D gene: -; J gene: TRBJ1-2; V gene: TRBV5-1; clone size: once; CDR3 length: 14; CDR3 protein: CASSLDRPGGGYTF; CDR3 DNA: TGCGCCAGCAGCTTGGACAGACCCGGAGGGGGCTACACCTTC
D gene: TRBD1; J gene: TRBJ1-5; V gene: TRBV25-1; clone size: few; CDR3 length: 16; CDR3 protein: CASSSGPGQGNQPQHF; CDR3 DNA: TGTGCCAGCAGCTCAGGTCCGGGACAGGGCAATCAGCCCCAGCATTTT
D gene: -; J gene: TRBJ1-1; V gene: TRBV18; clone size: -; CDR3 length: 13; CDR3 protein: CASSSQDSLEAFF; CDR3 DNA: TGTGCCAGCTCATCCCAGGACAGCTTAGAAGCTTTCTTT